The 32 T cell receptor beta chains below come from one sample, sequenced in a study of radiotherapy plus CTLA-4 blockade in lung cancer. Method: immunoSEQ multiplex PCR; TCRdb's copy keeps in-frame clones and lacks some. The sample records 60,000 or so clones, 77% being singletons. Sequenced here: peripheral blood, sampled from a patient treated with radiotherapy plus ipilimumab. Source of these receptors: a human donor with non-small cell lung cancer who had a partial response to radiotherapy plus ipilimumab.

CDR3 DNA sequence: TGTGCCAGCAGTGAATGGGGACAGGGGAAAGCTTTCTTT. Amino acid sequence: CASSEWGQGKAFF. The chain links TRBV25-1 to TRBJ1-1, with 10 bases that match TRBD1. Unmatched junction bases numbered 2, after V lost 1 base and J lost 9 bases. Germline V gene sequence: CDR1 MGHDK, CDR2 SYGVNS. CDR3 size: 13 residues. Variable domain in full (rest from reference TRBV25-1 and TRBJ1-1): EADIYQTPRYLVIGTGKKITLECSQTMGHDKMYWYQQDPGMELHLIHYSYGVNSTEKGDLSSESTVSRIRTEHFPLTLESARPSHTSQYLCASSEWGQGKAFFGQGTRLTVV.

The chain is built from TRBV27 and TRBJ1-5; D uncertain. Germline CDR1 reads MNHEY; CDR2 reads SMNVEV (reference sequence). The CDR3 is 14 residues long. V dropped 1 base and J dropped 4 bases, with 8 bases sitting between them. In DNA form, the CDR3 reads TGTGCCAGCAGTTTATTAGGAGGGAATCAGCCCCAGCATTTT. Translation gives CASSLLGGNQPQHF.

This chain joins TRBV9 and TRBJ1-4; D may be TRBD1 (5 bases). V was cut by 1 base and J by 10 bases, with 8 bases left in between. Germline-derived CDR1 and CDR2 are SGDLS and YYNGEE. The CDR3 extends over 12 amino acids. The CDR3 DNA reads TGTGCCAGCAGCGTACAGGGCGGAAAACTGTTTTTT. Translation: CASSVQGGKLFF.

The chain joins TRBV5-8 to TRBJ2-1; perhaps TRBD1 as D (6 bases). Germline CDR1 reads SGHTS; CDR2 reads YDEGEE. There are 17 residues in the CDR3. Trimming removed 2 bases from V and 0 bases from J, with 15 bases in between. The CDR3 DNA follows: TGTGCCAGCAGCTTCGGTTGGCAGGGGAGCTCCTACAATGAGCAGTTCTTC. Amino acids: CASSFGWQGSSYNEQFF.

CDR3 coding DNA: TGTGCCAGCGTAGCGGGGGGAGAGACCCAGTACTTC. Amino acid sequence: CASVAGGETQYF. The chain links TRBV28 to TRBJ2-5; 10 bases are a match to TRBD2. V lost 8 bases, J lost 4 bases, and 1 base stayed unmatched. The CDR3 loop spans 12 amino acids. Germline-derived CDR1 and CDR2 are MDHEN and SYDVKM.

This clone was counted a few times. The V and J genes are TRBV6-5 and TRBJ1-2, with TRBD1 matching 10 bases. The CDR3 spans 15 residues. Germline loops: CDR1 MNHEY, CDR2 SVGAGI. J gave up 4 bases and V 6 bases, and 8 bases lay outside the gene matches. Here the CDR3 DNA reads TGTGCCAGCAGGCCCCGGGACAGGGGAAGCTATGGCTACACCTTC. Translated, it gives CASRPRDRGSYGYTF.

V gene TRBV7-3 combines with J gene TRBJ2-3; 7 nucleotides agree with TRBD2. The V gene's germline CDR1 is SGHTA and CDR2 FQGTGA. Trimming at V came to 4 bases and at J to 5 bases, leaving 3 bases not matched to a gene. The CDR3 consists of 13 residues. For the CDR3, the DNA is TGTGCCAGCAGCTACGGACTAGTAGATACGCAGTATTTT. It translates to CASSYGLVDTQYF.

V usage is TRBV5-4 and J usage is TRBJ2-2; no clear D gene. The CDR3 loop spans 15 amino acids. Deletions cut 1 base from V and 0 bases from J, with 7 bases between. Germline V gene lookup returns CDR1 SGHNT and CDR2 YYREEE (reference sequence). CDR3 DNA sequence: TGTGCCAGCAGCTTGAAGAGTCCGAACACCGGGGAGCTGTTTTTT. This encodes CASSLKSPNTGELFF.

The rearrangement joins TRBV11-2 to TRBJ2-7, with D possibly matching TRBD2 (6 bases). Germline values: CDR1 SGHAT, CDR2 FQNNGV. The CDR3 runs to 16 residues. The V and J ends lost 2 bases and 0 bases respectively, with 14 bases between them. This CDR3 is CASSLTPGRSSYEQYF. For the CDR3, the DNA is TGTGCCAGCAGCTTAACCCCGGGGAGGAGCTCCTACGAGCAGTACTTC. The full variable domain, its missing parts supplied by reference TRBV11-2 and TRBJ2-7, is EAGVAQSPRYKIIEKRQSVAFWCNPISGHATLYWYQQILGQGPKLLIQFQNNGVVDDSQLPKDRFSAERLKGVDSTLKIQPAKLEDSAVYLCASSLTPGRSSYEQYFGPGTRLTVT.

This sequence joins TRBV2 and TRBJ2-5, with D unclear. Trimming cost V 7 bases and J 2 bases, with 17 bases left between them. The germline V gene encodes CDR1 SNHLY and CDR2 FYNNEI. This CDR3 comprises 15 residues. The CDR3 here is CASTPQAGPQETQYF. The CDR3 nucleotides read TGTGCCAGCACTCCTCAGGCCGGCCCACAAGAGACCCAGTACTTC.

V usage is TRBV15 and J usage is TRBJ1-2; D gene unclear. The CDR3 loop spans 14 amino acids. Deletions cut 0 bases from V and 7 bases from J, with 12 bases between. CDR1 and CDR2 from the germline V gene are LNHNV and YYDKDF (reference sequence). The CDR3 region is CATSRDLTVVGYTF. DNA of the CDR3: TGTGCCACCAGCAGAGATCTAACCGTAGTTGGCTACACCTTC.

The rearrangement uses TRBV6-5 and TRBJ2-3, with a possible D match to TRBD2 (5 bases). V shed 8 bases and J shed 3 bases, with 18 bases lying between them. Germline CDR1 and CDR2: MNHEY and SVGAGI. This CDR3 has 15 residues. The CDR3 coding sequence is TGTGCCAGCTGCGCGGGTGGCCCAGTTACAGATACGCAGTATTTT. Translated, it gives CASCAGGPVTDTQYF.

This sequence joins TRBV19 and TRBJ2-5, with TRBD2 matching over 7 bases. After removal of 3 bases from V and 2 bases from J, the junction contained 9 bases not matched to a gene. This CDR3 contains 16 residues. Germline V gives CDR1 LNHDA, CDR2 SQIVND (reference sequence). The CDR3 nucleotides are TGTGCCAGTAGTATCATCCCTGGAGCGGGGCAAGAGACCCAGTACTTC. Protein: CASSIIPGAGQETQYF.

This clone has more than one count but fewer than ten. V and J are TRBV5-1 and TRBJ2-6; TRBD1 aligns across 11 bases. The CDR3 is 17 amino acids. The germline gives CDR1 SGHRS, CDR2 YFSETQ. V was clipped by 4 bases and J by 1 base; unmatched bases: 4. The CDR3 loop reads CASSTGQGASGANVLTF. The CDR3 DNA follows: TGCGCCAGCAGCACAGGACAGGGGGCGTCTGGGGCCAACGTCCTGACTTTC.

The chain uses TRBV19 and TRBJ1-1, with 10 nucleotides matching TRBD1. V gave up 0 bases and J gave up 0 bases; unmatched junction bases: 13. The CDR3 extends over 20 amino acids. Per germline, CDR1 LNHDA and CDR2 SQIVND (reference sequence). The CDR3 reads CASSIDLRADRGSMNTEAFF. Written as DNA, the CDR3 is TGTGCCAGTAGTATAGATCTCAGAGCGGACAGGGGGTCCATGAACACTGAAGCTTTCTTT. Based on the CDR3 plus reference TRBV19 and TRBJ1-1, the full variable domain is DGGITQSPKYLFRKEGQNVTLSCEQNLNHDAMYWYRQDPGQGLRLIYYSQIVNDFQKGDIAEGYSVSREKKESFPLTVTSAQKNPTAFYLCASSIDLRADRGSMNTEAFFGQGTRLTVV.

The V call is TRBV7-2, the J call TRBJ1-1, with D maybe TRBD1 (6 bases). Between the trimmed V and J ends, which lost 4 bases and 4 bases, there was a span of 19 bases. CDR1 and CDR2 (germline): SGHTA, FQGNSA. The CDR3 contains 16 residues. The CDR3 protein is CASSYLGGARGTEAFF. The CDR3 nucleotides read TGTGCCAGCAGCTACCTGGGGGGGGCCAGGGGCACTGAAGCTTTCTTT. Together with reference TRBV7-2 and TRBJ1-1, the CDR3 gives the full variable domain: GAGVSQSPSNKVTEKGKDVELRCDPISGHTALYWYRQSLGQGLEFLIYFQGNSAPDKSGLPSDRFSAERTGGSVSTLTIQRTQQEDSAVYLCASSYLGGARGTEAFFGQGTRLTVV.

The chain carries TRBV9 and TRBJ1-2; no clear D. V was cut by 4 bases and J by 4 bases, with 11 bases left in between. The length of the CDR3 is 13 residues. The V gene's germline CDR1 is SGDLS and CDR2 YYNGEE. CDR3 loop: CASSHGEGYGYTF. The CDR3, as DNA: TGTGCCAGCAGCCATGGGGAGGGCTATGGCTACACCTTC.

This chain joins TRBV18 and TRBJ2-3, with D hard to call. Germline values: CDR1 KGHSH, CDR2 LQKENI. Trimming removed 2 bases from V and 0 bases from J, with 9 bases in between. The CDR3 is made up of 15 amino acids. DNA for the CDR3: TGTGCCAGCTCACCAAGACAAGCTAGCACAGATACGCAGTATTTT. Protein sequence: CASSPRQASTDTQYF.

V is TRBV5-1 and J is TRBJ2-2, with D hard to call. This CDR3 is 15 amino acids long. From germline, CDR1 is SGHRS and CDR2 YFSETQ. Trimming stripped 0 bases from V and 6 bases from J, with 12 bases between. The CDR3 loop is CASSLDSYSSGELFF. As DNA, the CDR3 is TGCGCCAGCAGCTTGGACTCCTATAGCTCCGGGGAGCTGTTTTTT.

In its sample, this clone was seen once. The chain uses TRBV6-5 and TRBJ1-1; 7 bases are shared with TRBD1. Germline loops: CDR1 MNHEY, CDR2 SVGAGI. The CDR3 is 14 amino acids. V lost 0 bases and J lost 11; bases outside the gene matches: 9. The CDR3 DNA reads as TGTGCCAGCAGTTACTCGACAGGGATCGGGCAGGCTTTCTTT. This codes for CASSYSTGIGQAFF.

In its sample, this clone was seen once. This chain connects TRBV10-1 to TRBJ2-5, with 9 positions matching TRBD1. Losses at the gene ends were 6 bases for V and 5 bases for J; bases not matched to a gene: 10. The CDR3 is made up of 15 amino acids. CDR1 WNHNN and CDR2 SYGVQD come from the germline V gene (reference sequence). DNA of the CDR3: TGCGCCAGCAGCCAGGGACAGGGAGATCGGGAGACCCAGTACTTC. Translation gives CASSQGQGDRETQYF.

The gene calls are TRBV4-2 and TRBJ2-5; 12 bases are a match to TRBD2. The V segment lost 1 base and the J segment 4 bases; nucleotides outside the gene matches: 4. Germline V gene lookup returns CDR1 LGHNA and CDR2 YNFKEQ. The CDR3 covers 16 residues. The CDR3 nucleotides read TGTGCCAGCAGCCAAGCTAGCGGGGGGGCCGGAGAGACCCAGTACTTC. It codes for CASSQASGGAGETQYF.

This chain joins TRBV21-1 and TRBJ2-2; the table assigns TRBD1, which was not confirmed against the DNA. TRBV21-1 is listed as a pseudogene. CDR3 size: 17 residues. CDR3 residues: CASSARWTGEGTGELFF. The DNA of the CDR3 is TGTGCCAGCAGCGCACGTTGGACAGGGGAGGGCACCGGGGAGCTGTTTTTT.

This clone was detected a few times. V gene TRBV19 combines with J gene TRBJ2-5; D possibly corresponds to TRBD2 (6 bases). The closer fit of TRBJ2-7 to the DNA end suggests the J call may be wrong. The V gene's germline CDR1 is LNHDA and CDR2 SQIVND (reference sequence). The CDR3 length is 13 residues. The CDR3 nucleotides are TGTGCCAGTAGTACTGGGGGGTCCTACGAGCAGTACTTC. This sequence encodes CASSTGGSYEQYF.

The chain is built from TRBV2 and TRBJ1-6, with 8 bases lining up with TRBD1. Germline assignment: CDR1 SNHLY and CDR2 FYNNEI. CDR3 length: 15 residues. V was pared by 2 bases and J by 9 bases, with 6 bases of the junction left unmatched. Written as DNA, the CDR3 is TGTGCCAGCAGTGAAAGGACAGGGTCGGGTTCACCCCTCCACTTT. The encoded protein is CASSERTGSGSPLHF.

The chain joins TRBV20-1 to TRBJ2-4; no clear D gene. Trimming took off 6 bases at V and 4 bases at J, with 7 bases between the two ends. The CDR3 is 11 amino acids. Germline V gene data show CDR1 as DFQATT and CDR2 as SNEGSKA (reference sequence). CDR3 DNA sequence: TGCAGTGCAGAGACTAAAAACATTCAGTACTTC. This translates into CSAETKNIQYF.

The V gene is TRBV18, the J gene TRBJ1-2, with D tentatively TRBD1 (6 bases). The CDR3 spans 16 residues. V was trimmed by 1 base and J by 0 bases, leaving 12 bases between them. Germline loops: CDR1 KGHSH, CDR2 LQKENI. This chain's CDR3 is CASSPLQGPANYGYTF. CDR3 bases: TGTGCCAGCTCACCACTACAGGGCCCTGCTAACTATGGCTACACCTTC.

The J gene is TRBJ1-6, the V gene TRBV11-3; D remains ambiguous. Germline-derived CDR1 and CDR2 are SGHNT and YENEEA. The ends were cut back, 3 bases at V and 5 bases at J, with 11 bases in the middle. The CDR3 totals 15 residues. The CDR3, as DNA: TGTGCCAGCAGCTTGAGCGAAGCAGATAATTCACCCCTCCACTTT. It is translated as CASSLSEADNSPLHF.

This clone showed up just a few times. V is TRBV5-4 and J is TRBJ2-1, with TRBD1 matching 10 bases. CDR3 size: 14 residues. CDR1 is SGHNT, CDR2 YYREEE, per germline (reference sequence). With 3 bases clipped from V and 10 bases from J, the junction kept 7 bases outside the gene matches. CDR3 residues: CASSSTDRGNEQFF. Written as DNA, the CDR3 is TGTGCCAGCAGCTCGACGGACAGGGGGAACGAGCAGTTCTTC.

This sequence joins TRBV4-1 and TRBJ1-1; D possibly corresponds to TRBD1 (6 bases). Trimming removed 4 bases from V and 1 base from J, with 13 bases in between. CDR3 length: 15 amino acids. The germline V gene encodes CDR1 MGHRA and CDR2 YSYEKL. In nucleotides, the CDR3 is TGCGCCAGCAGCCGAACAGGGAGTGGGAACACTGAAGCTTTCTTT. As protein: CASSRTGSGNTEAFF.

The CDR3 DNA reads TGCGCCAGCAGCTTGGCGTGGACAGGGGAAGTTGGAGAAAAACTGTTTTTT. It translates to CASSLAWTGEVGEKLFF. V usage is TRBV5-1 and J usage is TRBJ1-4, with 9 bases aligning to TRBD1. The junction had 11 bases not matched to a gene; V was cut back by 0 bases and J by 8 bases. The CDR3 totals 17 residues. The germline V gene encodes CDR1 SGHRS and CDR2 YFSETQ.

This clone appeared once. The chain uses TRBV14 and TRBJ2-5; 12 bases are shared with TRBD1. J was trimmed by 4 bases and V by 0 bases; bases with no gene match: 0. CDR3 length equals 15 residues. The V gene's germline CDR1 is SGHDN and CDR2 FVKESK. CDR3 sequence (DNA): TGTGCCAGCAGCCAAGAGGGACAGGGGGCAGAGACCCAGTACTTC. Its translation: CASSQEGQGAETQYF.